What follows is one T cell receptor (beta chain) and its context. The sample originates from a study of Tregs in tolerant kidney transplant recipients. Only in-frame clones appear in the TCRdb table, and some are missing; sequencing was by immunoSEQ multiplex PCR. The sample includes about 94,000 clones, approximately 93% of them seen just once. The clonotype was recovered from a human donor who received a combined kidney and bone marrow transplant. The source material was CD4+ T cells from blood, sampled before the transplant.

In DNA, the CDR3 is TGTGCCAGCAGTTTGATGGGGGCCCCCTACGAGCAGTACTTC. Protein sequence: CASSLMGAPYEQYF. The chain employs TRBV28 and TRBJ2-7, with TRBD1 as a possible D gene (6 bases). The CDR3 contains 14 residues. Trimming took 3 bases from V and 2 from J, leaving 11 bases between them. The germline gives CDR1 MDHEN, CDR2 SYDVKM.